The 11 T cell receptor beta chains below were found in one sample sequenced in a study of lymphopenia after photon versus proton radiotherapy. Produced via immunoSEQ multiplex PCR; TCRdb's table is partial and in-frame only. The sample includes tens of thousands of clones, about four fifths of them seen just once. Source: peripheral blood, taken from a patient treated with photon-based radiotherapy. Every receptor here comes from a woman between 50 and 59 years old with pancreatic cancer.

The sample holds a few counts of this clone. The genes are TRBV9 and TRBJ2-3; 10 nucleotides agree with TRBD2. Losses at the gene ends were 3 bases for V and 1 base for J; bases not matched to a gene: 8. CDR1 and CDR2 (germline): SGDLS, YYNGEE. The CDR3 contains 17 residues. The CDR3: CASSADLSGRGTDTQYF. CDR3 nucleotides: TGTGCCAGCAGCGCAGATCTCAGCGGGAGGGGCACAGATACGCAGTATTTT.

The chain has TRBV6-6 and TRBJ2-3; 10 bases match TRBD2. The CDR3 covers 14 residues. CDR1 is MNHNY, CDR2 SVGAGI, per germline (reference sequence). Trimming at V came to 3 bases and at J to 6 bases, leaving 3 bases not matched to a gene. In nucleotides, the CDR3 is TGTGCCAGCAGTTATGATAGCGGGAGGGATACGCAGTATTTT. Protein product: CASSYDSGRDTQYF.

The chain combines TRBV27 with TRBJ2-1; a weak D match, TRBD1 (5 bases). Between the trimmed V and J ends, which lost 5 bases and 5 bases, there was a span of 13 bases. Germline CDR1 MNHEY, CDR2 SMNVEV (reference sequence). This CDR3 has 14 amino acids. CDR3 nucleotide sequence: TGTGCCAGCAGTCTACTAACAGGAAACAATGAGCAGTTCTTC. It yields the protein CASSLLTGNNEQFF.

The chain links TRBV11-2 to TRBJ1-1; no reliable D call. Trimming removed 1 base from V and 4 bases from J, with 19 bases in between. Per the germline V gene, CDR1 is SGHAT and CDR2 is FQNNGV. There are 17 residues in the CDR3. The CDR3 sequence is CASSLVPVGRRVTEAFF. The CDR3 DNA sequence: TGTGCCAGCAGCTTAGTACCCGTAGGACGGCGGGTCACTGAAGCTTTCTTT.

The J gene is TRBJ2-1, the V gene TRBV5-1; no clear D gene. Germline-derived CDR1 and CDR2 are SGHRS and YFSETQ. The CDR3 consists of 16 residues. The ends were cut back, 0 bases at V and 0 bases at J, with 10 bases in the middle. In nucleotides, the CDR3 is TGCGCCAGCAGCTTGGTGCGCGGAATCTCCTACAATGAGCAGTTCTTC. Translating gives CASSLVRGISYNEQFF.

The rearrangement joins TRBV9 to TRBJ1-5, with unresolved D. Per the germline V gene, CDR1 is SGDLS and CDR2 is YYNGEE. CDR3 length: 13 residues. The V gene lost 0 bases and the J gene lost 3 bases, with 4 bases spanning the gap. CDR3 in amino acids: CASSVEVNQPQHF. The CDR3 nucleotides read TGTGCCAGCAGCGTAGAGGTCAATCAGCCCCAGCATTTT.

The rearrangement uses TRBV27 and TRBJ1-1, with 11 bases aligning to TRBD1. The V gene's germline CDR1 is MNHEY and CDR2 SMNVEV (reference sequence). The CDR3 covers 17 residues. V dropped 5 bases and J dropped 5; count of bases not matched to a gene: 13. CDR3: CASSLYPPGQGETEAFF. CDR3 sequence (DNA): TGTGCCAGCAGTCTTTACCCCCCGGGACAGGGGGAGACTGAAGCTTTCTTT.

V and J are TRBV18 and TRBJ1-5, with D perhaps TRBD1 (6 bases). CDR1 KGHSH and CDR2 LQKENI come from the germline V gene. There are 14 residues in the CDR3. Trimming left V 3 bases short and J 7 bases short, with 13 bases between. The CDR3: CASSPMGAEQPQHF. The CDR3 nucleotides read TGTGCCAGCTCACCTATGGGGGCGGAGCAGCCCCAGCATTTT.

The rearrangement uses TRBV4-2 and TRBJ2-7; no clear D. Germline CDR1 and CDR2: LGHNA and YNFKEQ. V lost 0 bases, J lost 5 bases, and 17 bases lay in between. CDR3 length equals 16 residues. In nucleotides, the CDR3 is TGTGCCAGCAGCCAAGAGGGTCCACACCTACGGCACGAGCAGTACTTC. Amino acids: CASSQEGPHLRHEQYF.

This clone was counted only a few times. The chain employs TRBV10-2 and TRBJ1-1; possibly TRBD1 for D (5 bases). Trimming left V 0 bases short and J 2 bases short, with 16 bases between. Germline values: CDR1 WSHSY, CDR2 SAAADI. The CDR3 runs 17 residues. As DNA, the CDR3 is TGCGCCAGCAGTGAGTCAGGGAGGGGAAGGGGAAACACTGAAGCTTTCTTT. Protein: CASSESGRGRGNTEAFF.

The chain is built from TRBV14 and TRBJ2-1; D uncertain. This CDR3 has 12 residues. Germline lookup yields CDR1 SGHDN and CDR2 FVKESK. The V end lost 6 bases, the J end lost 9 bases, and 12 bases lay between the germline ends. The CDR3 sequence is CASRVANGEQFF. The CDR3 DNA reads as TGTGCCAGCAGAGTAGCTAACGGTGAGCAGTTCTTC. The full variable domain, its missing parts supplied by reference TRBV14 and TRBJ2-1, is EAGVTQFPSHSVIEKGQTVTLRCDPISGHDNLYWYRRVMGKEIKFLLHFVKESKQDESGMPNNRFLAERTGGTYSTLKVQPAELEDSGVYFCASRVANGEQFFGPGTRLTVL.